This T cell receptor (beta chain) was sequenced in a study of shared clonotypes between healthy human individuals. The naive CD8 subset, CD45RO-negative cells positively selected for CCR7, excluded terminally differentiated effector memory CD45RA+ cells. With 1 base removed from V and 8 bases from J, the gap between germline ends came to 24 bases. Germline-derived CDR1 and CDR2 are LGHNA and YSLEER. This CDR3 contains 18 residues. Clones were read by immunoSEQ multiplex PCR, and TCRdb kept only the in-frame ones, dropping some. The sample includes about 2.1 million clones, around 93% of them seen just once.

Material for sequencing was naive CD8+ T cells from PBMCs. The TCR was taken from a man aged 18 to 29 in good health. Some clones in this sample may be carry-over from other donors' samples. J is TRBJ2-1 and V is TRBV4-3; D remains ambiguous. The CDR3 here is CASSQGQLWTADRHEQFF. As DNA, the CDR3 is TGCGCCAGCAGCCAAGGGCAACTTTGGACGGCGGACCGGCATGAGCAGTTCTTC.